The 9 T cell receptor beta chains below come from one sample, sequenced in a study of CD8 T cells in ankylosing spondylitis. General observations from the study: Seemingly distinctive of ankylosing spondylitis blood was a TCR beta motif formed by eight highly homologous variants.

No antigen has been assigned to these receptors. TCRdb reprocessed the 5' RACE reads via MiXCR and lists one record per CDR3 protein. The table shows approximately 540,000 distinct CDR3 sequences, with about an eighth occurring only once. Material: blood, either unsorted or a sorted T cell fraction (not recorded which). These receptors were obtained from a male donor with ankylosing spondylitis.

This clonotype occurred once. This rearrangement joins TRBV20-1 to TRBJ2-5; D may be TRBD1 or TRBD2 (5 bases each). The ends were cut back, 3 bases at V and 1 base at J, with 15 bases in the middle. The CDR3 runs 15 residues. Germline V gene lookup returns CDR1 DFQATT and CDR2 SNEGSKA (reference sequence). The DNA of the CDR3 is TGCAGTGCTAGCCTCCCGCGAGGGGCCCAAGAGACCCAGTACTTC. Translating gives CSASLPRGAQETQYF.

The rearrangement uses TRBV6-1 and TRBJ2-5; 9 bases are shared with TRBD1. This CDR3 has 15 residues. Trimming at V came to 5 bases and at J to 5 bases, leaving 9 bases not matched to a gene. The germline V gene has CDR1 MNHNS and CDR2 SASEGT. The CDR3 spells CASSPGTGRGETQYF. CDR3 DNA sequence: TGTGCCAGCAGTCCCGGGACAGGGAGAGGCGAGACCCAGTACTTC.

This clonotype showed up just a few times. The chain couples TRBV3-1 to TRBJ1-6; D not resolved. CDR1 and CDR2 from the germline V gene are LGHDT and YNNKEL (reference sequence). This CDR3 has 17 amino acids. V was shortened by 1 base and J by 10 bases, with 20 bases between the two germline ends. The chain's CDR3 is CASSQVFSRSAWSPLHF. CDR3 sequence (DNA): TGTGCCAGCAGCCAAGTCTTTAGCAGGTCGGCGTGGTCACCCCTCCACTTT.

This chain joins TRBV12-3 or TRBV12-4 and TRBJ2-1; TRBD1 matches at 8 bases. V trimming: 5 bases; J trimming: 10 bases; junction bases outside the gene matches: 4. CDR3 size: 12 residues. The CDR3 region is CASSNRDREQFF. The DNA for the CDR3 is TGTGCCAGCAGTAACCGGGACAGGGAGCAGTTCTTC.

This clonotype was counted ten times or more. The rearrangement links TRBV12-3 or TRBV12-4 to TRBJ2-5; 9 bases are shared with TRBD1. Losses at the gene ends were 6 bases for V and 4 bases for J; bases not matched to a gene: 6. The CDR3 consists of 14 residues. The CDR3 DNA sequence: TGTGCCAGCAGACCCACAGGGGGCGGAGAGACCCAGTACTTC. Residues: CASRPTGGGETQYF.

This clonotype has more than one count but fewer than ten. V and J are TRBV5-1 and TRBJ1-2; D might be TRBD1 (5 bases). The CDR3 runs 11 residues. The V gene's germline CDR1 is SGHRS and CDR2 YFSETQ. The ends were cut back, 4 bases at V and 7 bases at J, with 8 bases in the middle. DNA of the CDR3: TGCGCCAGCAGCGAAGGGGCTGGCTACACCTTC. Its translation: CASSEGAGYTF.

V is TRBV20-1 and J is TRBJ2-3, with 9 bases aligning to TRBD2. Germline V gene sequence: CDR1 DFQATT, CDR2 SNEGSKA (reference sequence). The CDR3 covers 15 residues. V shed 3 bases, J shed 2 bases, and the junction held 6 bases outside the gene matches. The CDR3 region is CSASRAGGPTDTQYF. CDR3 sequence (DNA): TGCAGTGCTAGCAGGGCGGGAGGGCCCACAGATACGCAGTATTTT.

The chain couples TRBV20-1 to TRBJ1-5; D unresolved. The CDR3 runs to 12 residues. The V and J ends lost 6 bases and 7 bases respectively, with 13 bases between them. The germline V gene has CDR1 DFQATT and CDR2 SNEGSKA (reference sequence). The CDR3 DNA sequence: TGCAGTGCCGGGGAGAGGAGGCAGCCCCAGCATTTT. This codes for CSAGERRQPQHF.

This clonotype was seen at least ten times. CDR3 sequence: CASTGLEQFF. The CDR3 region has the DNA TGTGCCAGCACCGGGCTTGAGCAGTTCTTC. The chain couples TRBV6-1 to TRBJ2-1; D gene ambiguous. In germline, CDR1 is MNHNS, CDR2 SASEGT. The CDR3 has 10 amino acids. V shed 7 bases and J shed 9 bases, with 7 bases lying between them.